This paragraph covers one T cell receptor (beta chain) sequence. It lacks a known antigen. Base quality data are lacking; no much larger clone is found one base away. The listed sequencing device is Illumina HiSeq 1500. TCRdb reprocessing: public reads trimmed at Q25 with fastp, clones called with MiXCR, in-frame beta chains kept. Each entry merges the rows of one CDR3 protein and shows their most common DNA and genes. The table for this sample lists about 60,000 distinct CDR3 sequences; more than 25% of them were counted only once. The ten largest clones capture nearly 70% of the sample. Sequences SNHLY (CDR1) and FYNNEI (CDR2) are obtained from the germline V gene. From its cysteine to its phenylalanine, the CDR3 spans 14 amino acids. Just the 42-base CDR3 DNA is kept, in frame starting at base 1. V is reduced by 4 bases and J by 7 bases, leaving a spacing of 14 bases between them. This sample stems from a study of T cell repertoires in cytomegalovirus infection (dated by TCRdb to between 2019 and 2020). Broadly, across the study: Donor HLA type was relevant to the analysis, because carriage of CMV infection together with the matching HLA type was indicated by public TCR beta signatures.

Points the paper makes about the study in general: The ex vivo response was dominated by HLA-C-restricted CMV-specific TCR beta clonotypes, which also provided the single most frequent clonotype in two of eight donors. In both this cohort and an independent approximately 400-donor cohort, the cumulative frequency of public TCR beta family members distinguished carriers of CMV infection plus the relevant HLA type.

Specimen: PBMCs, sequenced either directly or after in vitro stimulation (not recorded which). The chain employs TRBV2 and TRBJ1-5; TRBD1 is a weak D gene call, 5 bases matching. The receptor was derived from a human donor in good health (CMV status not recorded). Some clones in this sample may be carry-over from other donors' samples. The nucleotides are TGTGCCAGCAGTGGGGGCCGGGGAGGACAGCCCCAGCATTTT. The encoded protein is CASSGGRGGQPQHF. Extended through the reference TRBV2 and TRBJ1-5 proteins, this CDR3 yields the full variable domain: EPEVTQTPSHQVTQMGQEVILRCVPISNHLYFYWYRQILGQKVEFLVSFYNNEISEKSEIFDDQFSVERPDGSNFTLKIRSTKLEDSAMYFCASSGGRGGQPQHFGDGTRLSIL.